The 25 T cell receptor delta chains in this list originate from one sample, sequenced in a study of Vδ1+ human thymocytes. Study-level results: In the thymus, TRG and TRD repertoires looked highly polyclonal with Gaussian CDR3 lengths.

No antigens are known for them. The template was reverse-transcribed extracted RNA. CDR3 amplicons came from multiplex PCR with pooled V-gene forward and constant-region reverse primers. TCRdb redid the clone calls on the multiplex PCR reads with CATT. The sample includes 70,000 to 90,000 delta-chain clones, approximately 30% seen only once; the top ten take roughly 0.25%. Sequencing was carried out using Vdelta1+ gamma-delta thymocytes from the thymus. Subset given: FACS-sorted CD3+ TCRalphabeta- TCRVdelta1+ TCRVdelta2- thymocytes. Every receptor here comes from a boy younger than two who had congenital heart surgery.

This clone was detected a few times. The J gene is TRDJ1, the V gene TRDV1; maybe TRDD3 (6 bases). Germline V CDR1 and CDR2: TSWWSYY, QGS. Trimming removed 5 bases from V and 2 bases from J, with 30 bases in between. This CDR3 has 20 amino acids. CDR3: CALGIILPLFGGYPTDKLIF. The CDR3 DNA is TGTGCTCTTGGGATAATACTTCCCTTGTTTGGGGGGTACCCAACCGATAAACTCATCTTT.

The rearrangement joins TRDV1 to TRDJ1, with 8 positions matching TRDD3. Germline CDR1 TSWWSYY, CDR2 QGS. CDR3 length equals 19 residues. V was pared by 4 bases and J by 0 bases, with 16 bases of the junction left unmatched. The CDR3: CALGVTGDWGPGYTDKLIF. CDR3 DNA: TGTGCTCTTGGGGTGACTGGGGACTGGGGGCCGGGGTACACCGATAAACTCATCTTT.

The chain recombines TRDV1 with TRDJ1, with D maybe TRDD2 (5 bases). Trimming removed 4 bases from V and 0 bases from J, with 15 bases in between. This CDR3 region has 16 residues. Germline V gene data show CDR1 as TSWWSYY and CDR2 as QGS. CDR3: CALGGLPLPYTDKLIF. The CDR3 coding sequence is TGTGCTCTTGGGGGACTTCCCCTCCCGTACACCGATAAACTCATCTTT.

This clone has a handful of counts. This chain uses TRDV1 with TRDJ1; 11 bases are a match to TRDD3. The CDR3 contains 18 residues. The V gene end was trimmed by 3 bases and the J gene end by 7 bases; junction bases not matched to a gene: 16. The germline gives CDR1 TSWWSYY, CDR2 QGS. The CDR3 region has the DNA TGTGCTCTTGGGGACCCGATTCCTAATTGGGGGATACGCGCTAAACTCATCTTT. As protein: CALGDPIPNWGIRAKLIF.

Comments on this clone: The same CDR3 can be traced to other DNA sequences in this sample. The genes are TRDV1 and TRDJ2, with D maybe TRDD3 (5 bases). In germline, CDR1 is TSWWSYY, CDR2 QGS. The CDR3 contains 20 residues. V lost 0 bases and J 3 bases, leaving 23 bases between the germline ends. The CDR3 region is CALGELPRTPLGIMTAQLFF. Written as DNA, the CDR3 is TGTGCTCTTGGGGAACTCCCAAGGACTCCCTTAGGGATTATGACAGCACAACTCTTCTTT.

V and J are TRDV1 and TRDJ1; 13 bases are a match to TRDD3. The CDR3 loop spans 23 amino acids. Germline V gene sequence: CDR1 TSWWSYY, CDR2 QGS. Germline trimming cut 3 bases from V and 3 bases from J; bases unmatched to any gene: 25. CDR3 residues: CALGDRDSEHTVLLGDTPDKLIF. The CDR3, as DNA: TGTGCTCTTGGGGACCGTGATTCCGAACATACCGTCTTACTGGGGGATACGCCCGATAAACTCATCTTT.

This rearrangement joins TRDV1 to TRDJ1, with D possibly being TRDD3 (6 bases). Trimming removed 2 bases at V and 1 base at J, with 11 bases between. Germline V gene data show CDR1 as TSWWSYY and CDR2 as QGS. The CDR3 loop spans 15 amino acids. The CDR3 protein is CALGEWRGCTDKLIF. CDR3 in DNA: TGTGCTCTTGGGGAATGGAGGGGATGCACCGATAAACTCATCTTT.

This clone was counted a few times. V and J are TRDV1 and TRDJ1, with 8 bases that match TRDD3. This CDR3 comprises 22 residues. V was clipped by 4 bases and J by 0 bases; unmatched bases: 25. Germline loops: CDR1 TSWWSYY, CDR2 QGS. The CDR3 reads CALGAYTRFLGVLGDHTDKLIF. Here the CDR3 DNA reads TGTGCTCTTGGGGCCTATACAAGATTCCTCGGGGTCCTGGGGGACCACACCGATAAACTCATCTTT.

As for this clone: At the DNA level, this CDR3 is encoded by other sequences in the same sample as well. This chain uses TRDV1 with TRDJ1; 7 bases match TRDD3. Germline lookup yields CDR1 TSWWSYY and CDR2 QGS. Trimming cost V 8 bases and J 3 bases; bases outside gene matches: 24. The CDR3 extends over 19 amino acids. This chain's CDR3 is CALKIPLRVRHLGADKLIF. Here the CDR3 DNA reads TGTGCTCTTAAGATACCCTTGCGTGTCCGACATCTGGGGGCCGATAAACTCATCTTT.

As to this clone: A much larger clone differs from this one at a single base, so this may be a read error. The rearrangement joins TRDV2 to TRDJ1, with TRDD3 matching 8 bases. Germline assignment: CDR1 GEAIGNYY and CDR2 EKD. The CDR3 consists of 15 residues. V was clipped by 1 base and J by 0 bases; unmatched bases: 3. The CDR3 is CACDTGIPDTDKLIF. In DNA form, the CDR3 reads TGTGCCTGTGACACGGGGATACCAGACACCGATAAACTCATCTTT.

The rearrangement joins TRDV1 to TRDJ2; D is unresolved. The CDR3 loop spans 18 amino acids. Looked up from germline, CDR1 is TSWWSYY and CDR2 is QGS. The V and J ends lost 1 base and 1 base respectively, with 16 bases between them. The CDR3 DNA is TGTGCTCTTGGGGAACGGTCCCTCCTTTTTGGTTTGACAGCACAACTCTTCTTT. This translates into CALGERSLLFGLTAQLFF.

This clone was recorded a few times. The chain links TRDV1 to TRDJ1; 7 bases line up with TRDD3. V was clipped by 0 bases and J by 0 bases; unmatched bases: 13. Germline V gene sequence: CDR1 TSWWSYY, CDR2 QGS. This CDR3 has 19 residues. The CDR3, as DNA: TGTGCTCTTGGGGAACTAGCCTGGGGGGTTTCAACGGACACCGATAAACTCATCTTT. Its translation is CALGELAWGVSTDTDKLIF.

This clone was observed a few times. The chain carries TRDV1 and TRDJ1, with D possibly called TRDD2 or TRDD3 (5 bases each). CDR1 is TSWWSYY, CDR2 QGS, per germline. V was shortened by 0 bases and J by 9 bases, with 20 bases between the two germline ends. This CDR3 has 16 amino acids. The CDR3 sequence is CALGELPTGYRGELIF. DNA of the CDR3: TGTGCTCTTGGGGAACTCCCTACGGGTTACCGGGGGGAACTCATCTTT.

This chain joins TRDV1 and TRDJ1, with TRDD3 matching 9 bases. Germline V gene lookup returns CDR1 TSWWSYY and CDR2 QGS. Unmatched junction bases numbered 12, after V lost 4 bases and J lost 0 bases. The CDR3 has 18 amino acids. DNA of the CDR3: TGTGCTCTTGGGGGACTACTACGTCCTGGGGGATACACCGATAAACTCATCTTT. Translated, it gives CALGGLLRPGGYTDKLIF.

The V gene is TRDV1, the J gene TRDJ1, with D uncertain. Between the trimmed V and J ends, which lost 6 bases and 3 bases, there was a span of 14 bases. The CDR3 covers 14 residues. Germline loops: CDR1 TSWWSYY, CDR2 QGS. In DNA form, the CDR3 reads TGTGCTCTTGGATGGCCCCACAGTGCCGATAAACTCATCTTT. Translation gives CALGWPHSADKLIF.

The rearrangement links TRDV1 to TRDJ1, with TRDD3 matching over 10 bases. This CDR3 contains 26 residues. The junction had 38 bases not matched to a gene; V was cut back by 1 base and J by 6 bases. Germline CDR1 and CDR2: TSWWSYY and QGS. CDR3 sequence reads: CALGERGSLALDWAPTVRLGDHKLIF. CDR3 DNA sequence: TGTGCTCTTGGGGAACGGGGGTCCCTGGCGCTAGACTGGGCTCCTACGGTCAGACTGGGGGATCATAAACTCATCTTT.

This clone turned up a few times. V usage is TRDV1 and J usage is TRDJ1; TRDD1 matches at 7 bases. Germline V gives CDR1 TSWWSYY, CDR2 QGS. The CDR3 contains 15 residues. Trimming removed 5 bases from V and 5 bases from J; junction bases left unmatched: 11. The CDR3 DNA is TGTGCTCTTGGGAAAGTGGAAATAGGAGCAGATAAACTCATCTTT. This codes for CALGKVEIGADKLIF.

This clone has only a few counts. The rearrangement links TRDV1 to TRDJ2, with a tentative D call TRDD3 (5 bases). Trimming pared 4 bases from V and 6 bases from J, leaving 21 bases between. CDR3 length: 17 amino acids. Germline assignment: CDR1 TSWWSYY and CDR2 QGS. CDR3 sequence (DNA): TGTGCTCTTGGGGTTTTAGATAGATCCCTTGGGGCAGCACAACTCTTCTTT. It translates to CALGVLDRSLGAAQLFF.

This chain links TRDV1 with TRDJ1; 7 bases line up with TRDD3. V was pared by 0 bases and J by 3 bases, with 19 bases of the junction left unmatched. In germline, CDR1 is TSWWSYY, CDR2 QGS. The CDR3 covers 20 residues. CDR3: CALGELWGGFLLGASDKLIF. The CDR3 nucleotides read TGTGCTCTTGGGGAACTGTGGGGAGGGTTCCTGCTGGGGGCTTCCGATAAACTCATCTTT.

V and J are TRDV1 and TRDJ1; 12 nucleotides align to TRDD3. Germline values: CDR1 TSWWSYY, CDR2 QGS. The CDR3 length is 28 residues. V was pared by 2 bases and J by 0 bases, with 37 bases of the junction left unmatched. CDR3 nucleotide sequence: TGTGCTCTTGGGGAAAGGACATCGTGGAAGCCTTCCTACTGGCGTCACTGGGGGATACCCTTCTACACCGATAAACTCATCTTT. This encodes CALGERTSWKPSYWRHWGIPFYTDKLIF.

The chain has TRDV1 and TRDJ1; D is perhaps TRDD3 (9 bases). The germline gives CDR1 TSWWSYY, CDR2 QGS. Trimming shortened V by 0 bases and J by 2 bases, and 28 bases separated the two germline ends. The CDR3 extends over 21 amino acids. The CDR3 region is CALGELHSSYSGDTGTDKLIF. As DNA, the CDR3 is TGTGCTCTTGGGGAACTACACTCTTCCTACTCGGGGGATACAGGTACCGATAAACTCATCTTT.

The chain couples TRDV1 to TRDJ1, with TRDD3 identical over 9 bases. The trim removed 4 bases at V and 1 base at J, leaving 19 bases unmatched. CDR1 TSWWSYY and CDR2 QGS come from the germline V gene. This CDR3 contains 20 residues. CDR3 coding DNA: TGTGCTCTTGGGGGACTACCTCCGGGGGGATACTCTAGGCGCACCGATAAACTCATCTTT. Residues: CALGGLPPGGYSRRTDKLIF.

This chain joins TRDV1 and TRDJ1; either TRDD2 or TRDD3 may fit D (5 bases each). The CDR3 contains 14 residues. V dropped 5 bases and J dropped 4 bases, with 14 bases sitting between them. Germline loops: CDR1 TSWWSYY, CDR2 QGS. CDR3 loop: CALGNPTGLDKLIF. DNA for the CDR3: TGTGCTCTTGGGAACCCTACTGGTCTCGATAAACTCATCTTT.

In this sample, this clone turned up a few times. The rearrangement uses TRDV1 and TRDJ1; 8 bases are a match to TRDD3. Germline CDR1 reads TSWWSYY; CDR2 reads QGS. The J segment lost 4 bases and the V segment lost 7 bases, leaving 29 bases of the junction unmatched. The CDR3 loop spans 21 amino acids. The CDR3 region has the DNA TGTGCTCTTGATCTGCATCAAAACCGCATACTGGGGGCCCAGGGTCGCGATAAACTCATCTTT. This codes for CALDLHQNRILGAQGRDKLIF.

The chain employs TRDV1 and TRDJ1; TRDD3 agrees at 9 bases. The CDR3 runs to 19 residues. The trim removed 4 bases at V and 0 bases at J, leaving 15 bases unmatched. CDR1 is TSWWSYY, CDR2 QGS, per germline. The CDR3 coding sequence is TGTGCTCTTGGGGTTTTTCCTCGGGGGATACCCCTTTACACCGATAAACTCATCTTT. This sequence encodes CALGVFPRGIPLYTDKLIF.